One sample yielded the 10 T cell receptor beta chains listed below, sequenced in a study of T-cell reconstitution after alpha-beta-depleted transplantation in children. Unique molecular identifiers were incorporated when the TCRbeta library was constructed. In TCRdb, the PCR reads were re-called with MiXCR into one record per CDR3 protein. The data contain about 400,000 distinct CDR3 sequences, just over 20% of them singletons. The input for sequencing was PBMCs from the stem cell graft donor, taken from the stem cell graft. The receptors derive from a human donor who donated a stem cell graft to a child with acute myeloid leukemia.

This clonotype was picked up many times. This chain uses TRBV12-3 or TRBV12-4 with TRBJ2-1, with TRBD2 matching 12 bases. The trim removed 4 bases at V and 8 bases at J, leaving 0 bases unmatched. The CDR3 contains 13 residues. The CDR3 region has the DNA TGTGCCAGCAGTTCTAGCGGGAGGGATGAGCAGTTCTTC. Translated: CASSSSGRDEQFF.

This clonotype was picked up a small number of times. The chain couples TRBV7-9 to TRBJ1-1, with a weak D call TRBD1 (6 bases). There are 14 residues in the CDR3. V lost 6 bases, J lost 1 base, and 12 bases lay in between. Germline CDR1 SEHNR, CDR2 FQNEAQ (reference sequence). The CDR3 nucleotides are TGTGCCAGCAGTTCGACAGGACGGAACACTGAAGCTTTCTTT. It codes for CASSSTGRNTEAFF. Combining the CDR3 with reference TRBV7-9 and TRBJ1-1 gives the whole variable domain DTGVSQNPRHKITKRGQNVTFRCDPISEHNRLYWYRQTLGQGPEFLTYFQNEAQLEKSRLLSDRFSAERPKGSFSTLEIQRTEQGDSAMYLCASSSTGRNTEAFFGQGTRLTVV.

This clonotype has a handful of counts. This sequence joins TRBV20-1 and TRBJ2-7; 12 positions agree with TRBD2. Germline trimming cut 0 bases from V and 5 bases from J; bases unmatched to any gene: 8. Germline V CDR1 and CDR2: DFQATT, SNEGSKA (reference sequence). The CDR3 is made up of 16 amino acids. The CDR3 DNA reads as TGCAGTGCTAGAGATCGGACTAGCGGGATAAACCACGAGCAGTACTTC. This translates into CSARDRTSGINHEQYF.

The chain employs TRBV7-9 and TRBJ1-3; D is uncertain. CDR1 is SEHNR and CDR2 is FQNEAQ in the germline V gene (reference sequence). This CDR3 comprises 15 residues. Deletions cut 4 bases from V and 0 bases from J, with 10 bases between. CDR3 protein: CASSSAGSSGNTIYF. Written as DNA, the CDR3 is TGTGCCAGCAGCTCGGCGGGATCCTCTGGAAACACCATATATTTT. The full variable domain, with the rest looked up from reference TRBV7-9 and TRBJ1-3, is DTGVSQNPRHKITKRGQNVTFRCDPISEHNRLYWYRQTLGQGPEFLTYFQNEAQLEKSRLLSDRFSAERPKGSFSTLEIQRTEQGDSAMYLCASSSAGSSGNTIYFGEGSWLTVV.

There are a few counts of this clonotype. This chain uses TRBV29-1 with TRBJ1-1; 9 nucleotides match TRBD1. Germline CDR1 is SQVTM and CDR2 is ANQGSEA. The CDR3 is 14 amino acids. Losses at the gene ends were 6 bases for V and 7 bases for J; bases not matched to a gene: 12. The CDR3 sequence: CSVDYTGGYGEAFF. The CDR3 nucleotides are TGCAGCGTCGACTATACAGGGGGCTACGGTGAAGCTTTCTTT.

V and J are TRBV6-5 and TRBJ1-6; 8 nucleotides align to TRBD1. Per germline, CDR1 MNHEY and CDR2 SVGAGI. V was clipped by 5 bases and J by 10 bases; unmatched bases: 7. The CDR3 runs to 14 residues. As DNA, the CDR3 is TGTGCCAGCAGTAACAGGGGGACCGGATCACCCCTCCACTTT. This sequence encodes CASSNRGTGSPLHF.

This clonotype has a count of ten or more. The chain links TRBV7-9 to TRBJ2-1, with 9 bases fitting TRBD2. Germline values: CDR1 SEHNR, CDR2 FQNEAQ (reference sequence). V dropped 1 base and J dropped 3; count of bases not matched to a gene: 7. The CDR3 runs to 17 residues. CDR3 protein: CASSLGSLAGNYNEQFF. CDR3 in DNA: TGTGCCAGCAGCTTAGGGTCGCTAGCGGGAAACTACAATGAGCAGTTCTTC.

This clonotype was counted ten times or more. This CDR3 is CSASRREGRGYEQYF. The CDR3 DNA reads TGCAGTGCTAGCCGGCGGGAGGGCCGGGGTTACGAGCAGTACTTC. This sequence joins TRBV20-1 and TRBJ2-7; 9 nucleotides agree with TRBD2. Trimming took 3 bases from V and 4 from J; bases not matched to a gene: 10. CDR1 DFQATT and CDR2 SNEGSKA come from the germline V gene (reference sequence). This CDR3 region has 15 residues.

This clonotype was detected a few times. The V call is TRBV29-1, the J call TRBJ2-1; TRBD1 is a possible D gene (5 bases). This CDR3 has 15 amino acids. CDR1 and CDR2 (germline): SQVTM, ANQGSEA. V was trimmed by 1 base and J by 2 bases, leaving 12 bases between them. The CDR3 protein is CSVEGDIGAYNEQFF. The CDR3 coding sequence is TGCAGCGTTGAAGGCGACATAGGGGCCTACAATGAGCAGTTCTTC.

This clonotype has a handful of counts. In DNA, the CDR3 is TGTGCCAGCAGTTACCGGGTGGGGGCGCGAAGGACCGGGGAGCTGTTTTTT. This gives the protein CASSYRVGARRTGELFF. This sequence joins TRBV27 and TRBJ2-2, with D possibly being TRBD1 (6 bases). The CDR3 length is 17 residues. V was shortened by 4 bases and J by 5 bases, with 20 bases between the two germline ends. Germline assignment: CDR1 MNHEY and CDR2 SMNVEV (reference sequence).